The subject of this entry is one T cell receptor (beta chain). Germline V gene data show CDR1 as SGHRS and CDR2 as YFSETQ. CDR3 size: 13 residues. V lost 3 bases and J lost 3, with 9 bases in between. The data belong to a study of T cell responses to AZD1222 COVID-19 vaccine. Clones were read by immunoSEQ multiplex PCR, and TCRdb kept only the in-frame ones, dropping some. Among 75,000 to 85,000 clones listed, about 83% were seen once. This clonotype was sampled from an adult who received the AZD1222 COVID-19 vaccine. This material consisted of peripheral blood, taken 28 days after the second AZD1222 dose. The chain recombines TRBV5-1 with TRBJ1-1; no clear D. The CDR3 DNA sequence: TGCGCCAGCAGCTCAAACAGAGACACTGAAGCTTTCTTT. Translation gives CASSSNRDTEAFF. The whole variable domain, filled in from reference TRBV5-1 and TRBJ1-1, reads KAGVTQTPRYLIKTRGQQVTLSCSPISGHRSVSWYQQTPGQGLQFLFEYFSETQRNKGNFPGRFSGRQFSNSRSEMNVSTLELGDSALYLCASSSNRDTEAFFGQGTRLTVV.